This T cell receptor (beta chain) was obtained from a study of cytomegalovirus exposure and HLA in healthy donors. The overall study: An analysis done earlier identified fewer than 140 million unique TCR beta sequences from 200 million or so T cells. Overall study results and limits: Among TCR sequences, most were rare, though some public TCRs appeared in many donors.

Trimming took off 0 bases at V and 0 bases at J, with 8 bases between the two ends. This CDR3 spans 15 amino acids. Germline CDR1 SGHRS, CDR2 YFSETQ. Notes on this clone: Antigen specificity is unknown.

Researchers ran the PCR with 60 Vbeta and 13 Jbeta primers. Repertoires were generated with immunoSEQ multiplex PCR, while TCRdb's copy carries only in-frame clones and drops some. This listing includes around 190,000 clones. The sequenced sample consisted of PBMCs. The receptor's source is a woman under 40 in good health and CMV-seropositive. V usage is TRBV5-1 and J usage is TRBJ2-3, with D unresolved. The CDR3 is CASSLGHFSTDTQYF. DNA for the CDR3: TGCGCCAGCAGCTTGGGACACTTCAGCACAGATACGCAGTATTTT.